This entry lists 22 T cell receptor beta chains sequenced from one sample in a study of OX40 agonist ivuxolimab in advanced cancers. Produced via immunoSEQ multiplex PCR; TCRdb's table is partial and in-frame only. The sample has about 31,000 clones; approximately 81% are singletons. Sequencing was performed on CD4+ or CD8+ T cells sorted from blood, taken in a trial of the OX40 agonist ivuxolimab. The source is an adult with an advanced solid tumor such as melanoma, head and neck, liver or kidney cancer.

The chain couples TRBV19 to TRBJ1-5; D is undetermined. CDR3 size: 18 residues. V lost 5 bases and J 2 bases, leaving 22 bases between the germline ends. The germline V gene has CDR1 LNHDA and CDR2 SQIVND (reference sequence). The DNA for the CDR3 is TGTGCCAGTAGTGGACGCGCCACGGGAGATTCGGGCAATCAGCCCCAGCATTTT. Translated: CASSGRATGDSGNQPQHF. The variable domain in full, with the rest retrieved from reference TRBV19 and TRBJ1-5, is DGGITQSPKYLFRKEGQNVTLSCEQNLNHDAMYWYRQDPGQGLRLIYYSQIVNDFQKGDIAEGYSVSREKKESFPLTVTSAQKNPTAFYLCASSGRATGDSGNQPQHFGDGTRLSIL.

The chain carries TRBV9 and TRBJ2-1; no reliable D call. The CDR3 has 13 amino acids. The germline gives CDR1 SGDLS, CDR2 YYNGEE. Trimming removed 0 bases at V and 2 bases at J, with 3 bases between. The CDR3: CASSVETYNEQFF. The CDR3, as DNA: TGTGCCAGCAGCGTAGAGACCTACAATGAGCAGTTCTTC. Full variable domain (rest looked up from reference TRBV9 and TRBJ2-1): DSGVTQTPKHLITATGQRVTLRCSPRSGDLSVYWYQQSLDQGLQFLIQYYNGEERAKGNILERFSAQQFPDLHSELNLSSLELGDSALYFCASSVETYNEQFFGPGTRLTVL.

This clone appeared once. This chain connects TRBV13 to TRBJ2-7; TRBD1 is a possible D gene (6 bases). The ends were cut back, 0 bases at V and 3 bases at J, with 6 bases in the middle. This CDR3 is built from 13 residues. The germline V gene encodes CDR1 PRHDT and CDR2 FYEKMQ (reference sequence). The CDR3: CASSLGDSYEQYF. CDR3 DNA: TGTGCCAGCAGCTTAGGGGACAGCTACGAGCAGTACTTC.

This clone was found once. The chain couples TRBV5-4 to TRBJ2-3; possibly TRBD2 for D (5 bases). The CDR3 is made up of 16 amino acids. Germline V CDR1 and CDR2: SGHNT, YYREEE (reference sequence). V was shortened by 1 base and J by 6 bases, with 18 bases between the two germline ends. CDR3: CASSLKLSTGKDTQYF. DNA for the CDR3: TGTGCCAGCAGCTTGAAACTGTCGACGGGGAAGGATACGCAGTATTTT. Variable domain in full (rest from reference TRBV5-4 and TRBJ2-3): ETGVTQSPTHLIKTRGQQVTLRCSSQSGHNTVSWYQQALGQGPQFIFQYYREEENGRGNFPPRFSGLQFPNYSSELNVNALELDDSALYLCASSLKLSTGKDTQYFGPGTRLTVL.

The chain uses TRBV14 and TRBJ2-1, with a weak D call TRBD2 (6 bases). Germline V lookup: CDR1 SGHDN, CDR2 FVKESK. Trimming pared 0 bases from V and 2 bases from J, leaving 17 bases between. The CDR3 sequence is 18 residues long. CDR3 protein: CASSQDGGMLSAYNEQFF. CDR3 nucleotide sequence: TGTGCCAGCAGCCAAGATGGAGGGATGCTCAGCGCCTACAATGAGCAGTTCTTC.

This clone is deemed medium-sized. The DNA for the CDR3 is TGCGCCAGCAGTGAGACAGGGGACGGGAACACTGAAGCTTTCTTT. Translating gives CASSETGDGNTEAFF. The chain uses TRBV10-1 and TRBJ1-1; TRBD1 matches 7 bases. Germline V gives CDR1 WNHNN, CDR2 SYGVQD (reference sequence). The CDR3 contains 15 residues. The junction had 4 bases not matched to a gene; V was cut back by 2 bases and J by 1 base.

This clone counts as medium-sized. Within the sample, other DNA sequences also encode this same CDR3. J is TRBJ1-1 and V is TRBV6-1; tentative D call: TRBD1 (5 bases). The germline CDR1 and CDR2 sequences are MNHNS and SASEGT. V was clipped by 6 bases and J by 0 bases, with 14 bases between them. The CDR3 loop spans 15 amino acids. CDR3 sequence: CASSEGRSLNTEAFF. The CDR3 DNA follows: TGTGCCAGCAGCGAGGGACGGAGTCTGAACACTGAAGCTTTCTTT.

V and J are TRBV30 and TRBJ1-1; possibly TRBD1 for D (5 bases). The germline V and J ends were trimmed by 1 base and 13 bases, with 16 bases remaining between them. From germline, CDR1 is GTSNPN and CDR2 SVGIG (reference sequence). CDR3 size: 12 residues. The CDR3: CAWSGHTGGDFF. DNA of the CDR3: TGTGCCTGGAGTGGACACACGGGGGGTGATTTCTTT. The complete variable domain, with remaining parts taken from reference TRBV30 and TRBJ1-1, reads SQTIHQWPATLVQPVGSPLSLECTVEGTSNPNLYWYRQAAGRGLQLLFYSVGIGQISSEVPQNLSASRPQDRQFILSSKKLLLSDSGFYLCAWSGHTGGDFFGQGTRLTVV.

This chain joins TRBV28 and TRBJ2-5, with 11 bases aligning to TRBD2. Germline loops: CDR1 MDHEN, CDR2 SYDVKM. This CDR3 is built from 13 residues. J lost 5 bases, V lost 5 bases, and 1 base had no gene match. The CDR3 coding sequence is TGTGCCAGCAGTATAGCGGGAGGGGAGACCCAGTACTTC. This sequence encodes CASSIAGGETQYF.

The gene calls are TRBV18 and TRBJ1-6; 10 bases match TRBD1. The CDR3 has 15 residues. CDR1 and CDR2 (germline): KGHSH, LQKENI. The trim removed 4 bases at V and 8 bases at J, leaving 5 bases unmatched. In DNA, the CDR3 is TGTGCCAGCTCACTCGGGACAGGGGAATATTCACCCCTCCACTTT. Amino acids: CASSLGTGEYSPLHF.

Only a few counts were recorded for this clone. This chain links TRBV7-8 with TRBJ1-1; 7 bases align to TRBD1. With V trimmed by 5 bases and J by 3 bases, 12 bases remained unmatched. In germline, CDR1 is SGHVS, CDR2 FQNEAQ. CDR3 length: 16 amino acids. CDR3 sequence reads: CASSRRDRSFHTEAFF. CDR3 in DNA: TGTGCCAGCAGCCGCCGGGACAGAAGTTTCCACACTGAAGCTTTCTTT.

The chain is built from TRBV30 and TRBJ2-7; D ambiguous. The CDR3 is 11 residues long. In germline, CDR1 is GTSNPN, CDR2 SVGIG (reference sequence). V gave up 6 bases and J gave up 4 bases, with 10 bases separating them. CDR3 amino acids: CACSAGYEQYF. CDR3 DNA sequence: TGTGCCTGCTCTGCCGGTTACGAGCAGTACTTC.

This chain uses TRBV11-2 with TRBJ2-7; D possibly corresponds to TRBD1 (5 bases). Trimming removed 1 base at V and 1 base at J, with 11 bases between. Germline lookup yields CDR1 SGHAT and CDR2 FQNNGV. There are 15 residues in the CDR3. The CDR3, as DNA: TGTGCCAGCAGCTTAGTATCAGACAGTTCCTACGAGCAGTACTTC. Its translation: CASSLVSDSSYEQYF.

The rearrangement joins TRBV6-4 to TRBJ2-6; tentative D call: TRBD1 (5 bases). The V end lost 5 bases, the J end lost 4 bases, and 15 bases lay between the germline ends. The germline gives CDR1 MRHNA, CDR2 SNTAGT. The CDR3 covers 16 residues. Here the CDR3 reads CASSTQGGEGANVLTF. In DNA form, the CDR3 reads TGTGCCAGCAGTACCCAGGGTGGGGAAGGGGCCAACGTCCTGACTTTC.

CDR3 bases: TGTGCCACCAGCAGAGATGGCGGGTTCGCAGATACGCAGTATTTT. Protein: CATSRDGGFADTQYF. This sequence joins TRBV15 and TRBJ2-3, with a possible D match to TRBD2 (5 bases). V lost 0 bases to trimming and J lost 4 bases, with 11 bases between them. Germline-derived CDR1 and CDR2 are LNHNV and YYDKDF (reference sequence). This CDR3 has 15 residues.

In its sample, this clone was seen a few times. The rearrangement links TRBV18 to TRBJ1-4; D gene uncertain. V was clipped by 3 bases and J by 8 bases, with 7 bases between them. The CDR3 runs to 12 residues. Germline V gives CDR1 KGHSH, CDR2 LQKENI. The CDR3 region is CASSPLGEKLFF. DNA of the CDR3: TGTGCCAGCTCACCCCTCGGAGAAAAACTGTTTTTT.

The chain employs TRBV6-1 and TRBJ1-2, with a possible D match to TRBD1 (6 bases). The V end was cut by 6 bases, the J end by 4 bases, with 15 bases between. The germline V gene encodes CDR1 MNHNS and CDR2 SASEGT. This CDR3 has 14 residues. The CDR3 DNA reads as TGTGCCAGCAGAGCGGTACAGGGAAGCTATGGCTACACCTTC. As protein: CASRAVQGSYGYTF.

The genes are TRBV6-1 and TRBJ2-7; 8 positions match TRBD2. The junction had 1 base not matched to a gene; V was cut back by 9 bases and J by 3 bases. The CDR3 runs to 11 residues. Germline CDR1 and CDR2: MNHNS and SASEGT. DNA of the CDR3: TGTGCCAGTCGGGGGGGCTACGAGCAGTACTTC. Its translation: CASRGGYEQYF.

The V gene is TRBV21-1, the J gene TRBJ1-2; no DNA check was done on the table's D call, TRBD1. TRBV21-1 is shown as a pseudogene. This CDR3 comprises 12 residues. The CDR3 coding sequence is TGTGCCAGCAGGGGACAGGGCCATGGCTACACCTTC. Translating it yields CASRGQGHGYTF.

The rearrangement uses TRBV23-1 and TRBJ2-7; 12 bases are a match to TRBD1. TRBV23-1 is reported as an ORF; its role is uncertain. This CDR3 contains 17 residues. Trimming at V came to 0 bases and at J to 6 bases, leaving 9 bases not matched to a gene. The CDR3 DNA sequence: TGCGCCAGCAGTCAATCCAGACCGGGACAGGGGGCGTTCGAGCAGTACTTC. This sequence encodes CASSQSRPGQGAFEQYF.

The rearrangement uses TRBV2 and TRBJ2-3; D unresolved. V was clipped by 3 bases and J by 0 bases, with 16 bases between them. From germline, CDR1 is SNHLY and CDR2 FYNNEI. The CDR3 length is 17 residues. The CDR3 region is CASSDLLTDKSTDTQYF. CDR3 sequence (DNA): TGTGCCAGCAGTGACCTACTAACTGATAAAAGCACAGATACGCAGTATTTT.

The chain employs TRBV29-1 and TRBJ1-2; D call uncertain. V dropped 4 bases and J dropped 0 bases, with 12 bases sitting between them. CDR3 size: 14 residues. Germline CDR1 and CDR2: SQVTM and ANQGSEA. The CDR3 here is CSVGAGSTNYGYTF. The CDR3 DNA reads as TGCAGCGTTGGTGCCGGGTCAACTAACTATGGCTACACCTTC.